Listed here are 5 T cell receptor beta chains from one sample, sequenced in a study of blood T cell repertoires in COVID-19. The assay was immunoSEQ multiplex PCR, and TCRdb's table has in-frame clones only and misses some. The profile covers a few hundred thousand clones, with around 89% appearing a single time and approximately 2% taken by the ten largest. Material for sequencing was PBMCs or T cells enriched from blood (not recorded which). The receptors were sampled from a woman aged 60 to 75 in a cohort exposed to, infected with or recovered from COVID-19 (not recorded which).

This chain links TRBV7-2 with TRBJ2-7; 7 nucleotides line up with TRBD2. This CDR3 region has 13 residues. CDR1 and CDR2 from the germline V gene are SGHTA and FQGNSA. J was trimmed by 3 bases and V by 6 bases; bases with no gene match: 5. The CDR3 region has the DNA TGTGCCAGCAGTCCTTGGGGGGGCTACGAGCAGTACTTC. As protein: CASSPWGGYEQYF.

V gene TRBV5-5 combines with J gene TRBJ1-1; 7 nucleotides line up with TRBD1. This CDR3 is 14 amino acids long. V gave up 4 bases and J gave up 1 base; unmatched junction bases: 4. Germline CDR1 is SGHKS and CDR2 is YYEKEE (reference sequence). The CDR3 DNA sequence: TGTGCCAGCAGCACCTACAGGGGGAACACTGAAGCTTTCTTT. It encodes CASSTYRGNTEAFF.

The chain carries TRBV5-1 and TRBJ2-3; no clear D. V was clipped by 0 bases and J by 3 bases, with 14 bases between them. Germline lookup yields CDR1 SGHRS and CDR2 YFSETQ. The length of the CDR3 is 16 residues. The CDR3 spells CASSLVTPTVTDTQYF. CDR3 DNA: TGCGCCAGCAGCTTGGTCACTCCCACTGTGACAGATACGCAGTATTTT.

CDR3 loop: CASSSRWSGEGEKLFF. CDR3 DNA: TGTGCCAGCAGTTCCCGGTGGTCGGGGGAGGGTGAAAAACTGTTTTTT. The genes are TRBV27 and TRBJ1-4, with a weak D call TRBD1 (5 bases). The length of the CDR3 is 16 residues. Trimming shortened V by 4 bases and J by 7 bases, and 19 bases separated the two germline ends. Per the germline V gene, CDR1 is MNHEY and CDR2 is SMNVEV (reference sequence).

This rearrangement joins TRBV2 to TRBJ2-6, with D unresolved. Germline lookup yields CDR1 SNHLY and CDR2 FYNNEI. Trimming left V 7 bases short and J 4 bases short, with 11 bases between. This CDR3 comprises 14 residues. Here the CDR3 reads CASKGVAGANVLTF. The DNA for the CDR3 is TGTGCCAGCAAAGGCGTAGCCGGGGCCAACGTCCTGACTTTC.